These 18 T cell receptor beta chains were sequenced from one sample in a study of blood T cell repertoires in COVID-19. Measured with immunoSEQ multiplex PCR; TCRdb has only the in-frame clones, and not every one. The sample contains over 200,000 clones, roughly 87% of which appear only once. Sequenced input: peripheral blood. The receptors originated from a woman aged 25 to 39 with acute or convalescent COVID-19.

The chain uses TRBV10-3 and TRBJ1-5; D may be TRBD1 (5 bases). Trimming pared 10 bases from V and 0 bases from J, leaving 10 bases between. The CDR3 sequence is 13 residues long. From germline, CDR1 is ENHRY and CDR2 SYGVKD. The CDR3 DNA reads TGTGCCACCCGACAGTATAGCAATCAGCCCCAGCATTTT. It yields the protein CATRQYSNQPQHF.

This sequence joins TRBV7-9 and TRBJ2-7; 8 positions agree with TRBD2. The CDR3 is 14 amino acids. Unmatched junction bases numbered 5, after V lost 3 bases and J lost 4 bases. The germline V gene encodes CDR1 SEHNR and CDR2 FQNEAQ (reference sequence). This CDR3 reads CASSLSSGSYEQYF. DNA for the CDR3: TGTGCCAGCAGCTTGTCTAGCGGGTCATACGAGCAGTACTTC.

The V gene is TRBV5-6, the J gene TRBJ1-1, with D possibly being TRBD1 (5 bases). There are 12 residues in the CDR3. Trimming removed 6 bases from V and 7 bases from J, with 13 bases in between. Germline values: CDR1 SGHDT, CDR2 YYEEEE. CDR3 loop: CASTPGGGEAFF. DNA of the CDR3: TGTGCCAGCACCCCCGGGGGGGGTGAAGCTTTCTTT.

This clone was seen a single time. CDR3 coding DNA: TGCGCCACACAGAGTGGTGGGAACACTGAAGCTTTCTTT. Translating it yields CATQSGGNTEAFF. V and J are TRBV10-2 and TRBJ1-1; D is unresolved. The CDR3 covers 13 residues. With 10 bases removed from V and 1 base from J, the gap between germline ends came to 13 bases. Germline CDR1 and CDR2: WSHSY and SAAADI.

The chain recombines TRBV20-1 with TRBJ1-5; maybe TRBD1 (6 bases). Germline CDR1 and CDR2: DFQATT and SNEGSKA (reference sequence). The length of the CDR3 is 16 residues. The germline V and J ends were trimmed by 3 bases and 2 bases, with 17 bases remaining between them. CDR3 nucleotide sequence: TGCAGTGCTAGTGGAGGGACCGCAGGGGGCAATCAGCCCCAGCATTTT. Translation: CSASGGTAGGNQPQHF.

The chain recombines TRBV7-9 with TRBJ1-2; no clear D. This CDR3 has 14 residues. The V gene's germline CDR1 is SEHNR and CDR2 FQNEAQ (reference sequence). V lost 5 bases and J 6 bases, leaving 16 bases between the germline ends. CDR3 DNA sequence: TGTGCCAGCAGCCCCGCGATCCCGAGCGATGGCTACACCTTC. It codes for CASSPAIPSDGYTF.

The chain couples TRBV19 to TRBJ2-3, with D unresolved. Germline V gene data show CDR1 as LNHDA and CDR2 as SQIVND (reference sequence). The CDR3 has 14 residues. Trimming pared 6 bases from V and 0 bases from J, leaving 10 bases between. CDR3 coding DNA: TGTGCCAGTAGCAATCCTACTAGCACAGATACGCAGTATTTT. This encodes CASSNPTSTDTQYF.

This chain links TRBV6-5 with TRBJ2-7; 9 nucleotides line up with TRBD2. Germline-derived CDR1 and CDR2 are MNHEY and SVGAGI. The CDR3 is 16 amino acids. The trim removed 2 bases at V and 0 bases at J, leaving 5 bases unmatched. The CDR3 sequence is CASSYAAGGLSYEQYF. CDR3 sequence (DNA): TGTGCCAGCAGTTACGCCGCGGGAGGGCTCTCCTACGAGCAGTACTTC.

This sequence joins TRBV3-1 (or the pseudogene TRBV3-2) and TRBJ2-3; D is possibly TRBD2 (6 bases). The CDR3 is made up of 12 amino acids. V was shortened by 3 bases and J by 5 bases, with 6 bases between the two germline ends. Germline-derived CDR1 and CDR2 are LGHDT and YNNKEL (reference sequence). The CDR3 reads CASSQRGDTQYF. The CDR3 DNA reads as TGTGCCAGCAGCCAGCGGGGAGATACGCAGTATTTT.

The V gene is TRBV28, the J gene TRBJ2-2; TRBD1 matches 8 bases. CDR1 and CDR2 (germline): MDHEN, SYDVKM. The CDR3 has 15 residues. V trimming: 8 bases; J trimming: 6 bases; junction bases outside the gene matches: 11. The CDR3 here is CASQRGTGGPGELFF. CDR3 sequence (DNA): TGTGCCAGCCAGAGGGGAACAGGGGGTCCCGGGGAGCTGTTTTTT.

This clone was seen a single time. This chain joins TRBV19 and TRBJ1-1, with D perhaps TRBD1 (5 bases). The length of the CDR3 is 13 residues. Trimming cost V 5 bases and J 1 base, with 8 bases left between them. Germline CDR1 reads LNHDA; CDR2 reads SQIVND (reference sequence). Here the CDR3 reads CASSGASNTEAFF. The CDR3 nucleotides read TGTGCCAGTAGTGGGGCTTCGAACACTGAAGCTTTCTTT.

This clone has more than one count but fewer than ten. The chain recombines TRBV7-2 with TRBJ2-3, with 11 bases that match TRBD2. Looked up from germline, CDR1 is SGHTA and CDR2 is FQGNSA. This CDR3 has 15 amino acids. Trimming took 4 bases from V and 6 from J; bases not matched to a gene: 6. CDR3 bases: TGTGCCAGCAGCTCAACTAGCGGGAGAGGCGATACGCAGTATTTT. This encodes CASSSTSGRGDTQYF. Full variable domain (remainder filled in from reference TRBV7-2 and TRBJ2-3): GAGVSQSPSNKVTEKGKDVELRCDPISGHTALYWYRQSLGQGLEFLIYFQGNSAPDKSGLPSDRFSAERTGGSVSTLTIQRTQQEDSAVYLCASSSTSGRGDTQYFGPGTRLTVL.

The CDR3 coding sequence is TGTGCCATCAGTGAGGGGCTAGCGGGAGACGAGCAGTACTTC. As protein: CAISEGLAGDEQYF. The J gene is TRBJ2-7, the V gene TRBV10-3, with 10 bases identical to TRBD2. The germline V gene has CDR1 ENHRY and CDR2 SYGVKD. The CDR3 contains 14 residues. Unmatched junction bases numbered 3, after V lost 2 bases and J lost 5 bases.

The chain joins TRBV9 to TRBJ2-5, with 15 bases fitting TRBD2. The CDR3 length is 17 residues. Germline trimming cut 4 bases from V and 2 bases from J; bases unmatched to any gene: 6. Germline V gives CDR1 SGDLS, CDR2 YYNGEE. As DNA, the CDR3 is TGTGCCAGCAGCATCGCGGGACTAGCGGGAGGTCAAGAGACCCAGTACTTC. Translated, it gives CASSIAGLAGGQETQYF.

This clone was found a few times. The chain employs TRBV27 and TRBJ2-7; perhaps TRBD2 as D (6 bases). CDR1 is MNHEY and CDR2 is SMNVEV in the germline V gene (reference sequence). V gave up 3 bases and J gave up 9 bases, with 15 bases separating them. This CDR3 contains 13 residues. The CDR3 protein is CASSLVWEDRQYF. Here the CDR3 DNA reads TGTGCCAGCAGTTTGGTGTGGGAGGATCGGCAGTACTTC.

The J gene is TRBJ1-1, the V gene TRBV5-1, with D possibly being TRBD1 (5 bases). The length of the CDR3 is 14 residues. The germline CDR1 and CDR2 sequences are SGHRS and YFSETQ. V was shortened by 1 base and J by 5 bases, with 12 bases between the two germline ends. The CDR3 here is CASSLKAGRTEAFF. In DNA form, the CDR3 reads TGCGCCAGCAGCTTGAAGGCAGGGAGGACTGAAGCTTTCTTT.

The CDR3 loop is CASSQTQGVNYEQYF. CDR3 sequence (DNA): TGCGCCAGCAGCCAAACCCAGGGGGTGAACTACGAGCAGTACTTC. V and J are TRBV4-3 and TRBJ2-7; 7 nucleotides line up with TRBD1. CDR1 LGHNA and CDR2 YSLEER come from the germline V gene. The V segment lost 2 bases and the J segment 3 bases; nucleotides outside the gene matches: 7. The CDR3 is 15 amino acids.

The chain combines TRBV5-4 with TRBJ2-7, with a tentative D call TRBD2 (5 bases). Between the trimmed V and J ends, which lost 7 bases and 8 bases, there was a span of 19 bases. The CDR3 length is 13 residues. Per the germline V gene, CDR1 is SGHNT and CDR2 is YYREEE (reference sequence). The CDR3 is CASGHGLGLQQYF. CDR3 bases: TGTGCCAGCGGTCATGGACTGGGTTTACAGCAGTACTTC.